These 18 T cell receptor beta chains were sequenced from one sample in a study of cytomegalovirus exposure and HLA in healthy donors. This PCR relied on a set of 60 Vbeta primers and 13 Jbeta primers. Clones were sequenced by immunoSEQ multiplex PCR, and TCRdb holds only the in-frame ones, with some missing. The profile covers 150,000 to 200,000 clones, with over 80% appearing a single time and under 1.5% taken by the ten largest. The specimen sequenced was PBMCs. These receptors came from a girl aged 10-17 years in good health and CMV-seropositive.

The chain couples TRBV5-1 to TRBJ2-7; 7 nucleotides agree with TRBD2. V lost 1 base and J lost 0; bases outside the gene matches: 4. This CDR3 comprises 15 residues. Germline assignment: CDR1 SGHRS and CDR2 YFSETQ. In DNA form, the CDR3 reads TGCGCCAGCAGCTTGCAAAGCGGGAACTCCTACGAGCAGTACTTC. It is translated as CASSLQSGNSYEQYF.

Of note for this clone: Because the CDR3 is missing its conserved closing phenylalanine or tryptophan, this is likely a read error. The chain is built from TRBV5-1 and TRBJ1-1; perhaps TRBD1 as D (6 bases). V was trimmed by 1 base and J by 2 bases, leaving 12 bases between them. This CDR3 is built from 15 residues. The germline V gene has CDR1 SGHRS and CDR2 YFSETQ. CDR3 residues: CASSLYPGVNTEAFL. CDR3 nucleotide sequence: TGCGCCAGCAGCTTGTATCCAGGGGTAAACACTGAAGCTTTCCTT.

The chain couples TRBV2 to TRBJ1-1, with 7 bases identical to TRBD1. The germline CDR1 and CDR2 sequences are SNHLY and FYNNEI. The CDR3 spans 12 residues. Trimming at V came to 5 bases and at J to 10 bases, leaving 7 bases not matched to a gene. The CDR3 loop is CASSPHQGGAFF. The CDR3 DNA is TGTGCCAGCAGTCCACATCAGGGGGGAGCTTTCTTT.

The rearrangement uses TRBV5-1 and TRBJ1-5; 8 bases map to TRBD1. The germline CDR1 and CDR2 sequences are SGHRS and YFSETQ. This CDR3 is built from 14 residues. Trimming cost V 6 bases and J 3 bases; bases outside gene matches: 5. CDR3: CASKPGQDNQPQHF. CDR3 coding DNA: TGCGCCAGCAAACCGGGACAGGACAATCAGCCCCAGCATTTT. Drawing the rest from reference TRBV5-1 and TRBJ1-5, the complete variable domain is KAGVTQTPRYLIKTRGQQVTLSCSPISGHRSVSWYQQTPGQGLQFLFEYFSETQRNKGNFPGRFSGRQFSNSRSEMNVSTLELGDSALYLCASKPGQDNQPQHFGDGTRLSIL.

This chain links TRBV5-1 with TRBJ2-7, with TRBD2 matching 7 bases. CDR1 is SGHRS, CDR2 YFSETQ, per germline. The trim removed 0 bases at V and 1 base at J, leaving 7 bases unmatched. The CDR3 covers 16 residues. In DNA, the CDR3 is TGCGCCAGCAGCTTGGTGGGCGGGAGTCCATCCTACGAGCAGTACTTC. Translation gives CASSLVGGSPSYEQYF.

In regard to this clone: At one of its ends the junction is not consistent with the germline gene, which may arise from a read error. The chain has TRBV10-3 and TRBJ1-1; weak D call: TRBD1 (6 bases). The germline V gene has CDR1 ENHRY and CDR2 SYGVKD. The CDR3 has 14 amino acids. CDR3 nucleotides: TGTGCCATCACTGAGACAGGCAAGAACACTGAAGCTTTCTTT. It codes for CAITETGKNTEAFF.

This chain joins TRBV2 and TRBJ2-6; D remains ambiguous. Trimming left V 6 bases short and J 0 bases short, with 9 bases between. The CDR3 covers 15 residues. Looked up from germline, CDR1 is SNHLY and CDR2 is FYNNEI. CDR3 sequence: CASRVQNSGANVLTF. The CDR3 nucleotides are TGTGCCAGCAGGGTACAGAACTCTGGGGCCAACGTCCTGACTTTC.

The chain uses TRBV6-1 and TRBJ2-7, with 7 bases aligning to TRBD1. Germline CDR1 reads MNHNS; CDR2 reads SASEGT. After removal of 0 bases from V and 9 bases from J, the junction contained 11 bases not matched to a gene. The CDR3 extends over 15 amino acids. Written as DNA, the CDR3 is TGTGCCAGCAGTGAAGCCGAGACAGGGTGGACCGGGCAGTACTTC. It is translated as CASSEAETGWTGQYF.

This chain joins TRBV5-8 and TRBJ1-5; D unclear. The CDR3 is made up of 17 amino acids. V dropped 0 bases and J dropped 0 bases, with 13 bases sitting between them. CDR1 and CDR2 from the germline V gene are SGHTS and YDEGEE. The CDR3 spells CASSLVPSSYSNQPQHF. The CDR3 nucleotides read TGTGCCAGCAGCTTGGTCCCATCCAGTTATAGCAATCAGCCCCAGCATTTT. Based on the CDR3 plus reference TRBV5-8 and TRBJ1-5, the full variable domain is EAGVTQSPTHLIKTRGQQATLRCSPISGHTSVYWYQQALGLGLQFLLWYDEGEERNRGNFPPRFSGRQFPNYSSELNVNALELEDSALYLCASSLVPSSYSNQPQHFGDGTRLSIL.

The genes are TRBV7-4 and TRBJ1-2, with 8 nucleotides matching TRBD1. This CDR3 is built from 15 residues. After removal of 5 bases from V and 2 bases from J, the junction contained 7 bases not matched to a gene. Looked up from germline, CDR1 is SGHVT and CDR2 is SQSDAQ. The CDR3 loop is CASSLGQGENYGYTF. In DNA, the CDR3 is TGTGCCAGCAGCCTTGGACAGGGAGAAAACTATGGCTACACCTTC.

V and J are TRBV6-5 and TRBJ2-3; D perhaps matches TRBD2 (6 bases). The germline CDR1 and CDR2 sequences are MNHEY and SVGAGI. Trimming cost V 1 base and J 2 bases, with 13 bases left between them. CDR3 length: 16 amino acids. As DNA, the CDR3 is TGTGCCAGCAGTTACTTGAGGGCGGGGAACACAGATACGCAGTATTTT. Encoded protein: CASSYLRAGNTDTQYF.

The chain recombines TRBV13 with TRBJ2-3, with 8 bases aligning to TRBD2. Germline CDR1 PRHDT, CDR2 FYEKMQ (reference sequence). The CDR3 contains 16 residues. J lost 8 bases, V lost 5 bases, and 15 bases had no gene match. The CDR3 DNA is TGTGCCAGCAGCCCCCGTTCAAGCGACGGGGGGGGTACGCAGTATTTT. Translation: CASSPRSSDGGGTQYF.

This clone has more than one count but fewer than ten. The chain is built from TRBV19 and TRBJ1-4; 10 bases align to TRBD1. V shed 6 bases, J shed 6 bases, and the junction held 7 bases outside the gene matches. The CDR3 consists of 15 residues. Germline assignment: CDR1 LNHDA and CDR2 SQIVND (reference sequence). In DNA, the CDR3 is TGTGCCAGTAGGATGACCGGGACAGGGGATGAAAAACTGTTTTTT. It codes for CASRMTGTGDEKLFF.

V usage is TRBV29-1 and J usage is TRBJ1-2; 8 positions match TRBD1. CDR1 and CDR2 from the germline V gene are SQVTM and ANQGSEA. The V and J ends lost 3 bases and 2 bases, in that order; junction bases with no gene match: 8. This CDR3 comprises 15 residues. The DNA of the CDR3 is TGCAGCGTTGATCCTAATGACAGGGGAAACTATGGCTACACCTTC. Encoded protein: CSVDPNDRGNYGYTF.

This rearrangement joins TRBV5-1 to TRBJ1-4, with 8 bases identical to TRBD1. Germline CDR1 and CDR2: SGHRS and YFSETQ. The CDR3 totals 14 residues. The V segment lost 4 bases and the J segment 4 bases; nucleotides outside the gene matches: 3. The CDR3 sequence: CASSPGQVNEKLFF. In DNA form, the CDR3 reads TGCGCCAGCAGCCCGGGACAGGTTAATGAAAAACTGTTTTTT. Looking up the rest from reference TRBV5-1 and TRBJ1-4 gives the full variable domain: KAGVTQTPRYLIKTRGQQVTLSCSPISGHRSVSWYQQTPGQGLQFLFEYFSETQRNKGNFPGRFSGRQFSNSRSEMNVSTLELGDSALYLCASSPGQVNEKLFFGSGTQLSVL.

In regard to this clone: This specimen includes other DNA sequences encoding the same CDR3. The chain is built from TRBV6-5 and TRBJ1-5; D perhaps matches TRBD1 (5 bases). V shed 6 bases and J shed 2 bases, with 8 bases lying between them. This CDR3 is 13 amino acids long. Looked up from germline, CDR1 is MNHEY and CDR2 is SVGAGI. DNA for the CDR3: TGTGCCAGCAGAAGGGGTGGCAATCAGCCCCAGCATTTT. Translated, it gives CASRRGGNQPQHF.

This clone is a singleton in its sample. CDR3: CASSLSLRDRWGQPQHF. CDR3 coding DNA: TGTGCCAGCAGCTTGTCTCTTCGTGACAGGTGGGGTCAGCCCCAGCATTTT. The chain links TRBV5-5 to TRBJ1-5, with a possible D match to TRBD1 (6 bases). Germline loops: CDR1 SGHKS, CDR2 YYEKEE (reference sequence). CDR3 length: 17 residues. V shed 1 base and J shed 6 bases, with 20 bases lying between them.

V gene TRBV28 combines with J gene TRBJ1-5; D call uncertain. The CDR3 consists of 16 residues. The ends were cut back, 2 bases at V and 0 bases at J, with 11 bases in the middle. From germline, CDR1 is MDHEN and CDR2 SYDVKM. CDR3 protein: CASSLGGSNSNQPQHF. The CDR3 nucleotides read TGTGCCAGCAGTTTAGGCGGAAGTAATAGCAATCAGCCCCAGCATTTT. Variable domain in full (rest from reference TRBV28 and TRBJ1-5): DVKVTQSSRYLVKRTGEKVFLECVQDMDHENMFWYRQDPGLGLRLIYFSYDVKMKEKGDIPEGYSVSREKKERFSLILESASTNQTSMYLCASSLGGSNSNQPQHFGDGTRLSIL.